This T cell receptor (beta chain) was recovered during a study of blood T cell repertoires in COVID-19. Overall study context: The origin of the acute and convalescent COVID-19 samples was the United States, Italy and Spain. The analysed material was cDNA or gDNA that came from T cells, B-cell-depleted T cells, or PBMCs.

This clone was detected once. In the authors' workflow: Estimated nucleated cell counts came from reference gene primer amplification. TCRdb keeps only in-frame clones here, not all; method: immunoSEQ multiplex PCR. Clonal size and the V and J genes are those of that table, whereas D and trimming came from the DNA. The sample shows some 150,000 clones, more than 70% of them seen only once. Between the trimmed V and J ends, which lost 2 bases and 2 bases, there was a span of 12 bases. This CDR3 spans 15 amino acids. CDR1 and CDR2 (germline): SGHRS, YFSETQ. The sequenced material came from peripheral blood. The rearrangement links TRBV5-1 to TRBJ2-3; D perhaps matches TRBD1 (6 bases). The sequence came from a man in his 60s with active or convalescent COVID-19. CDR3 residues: CASSFSQGYTDTQYF. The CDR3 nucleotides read TGCGCCAGCAGCTTCAGCCAGGGGTACACAGATACGCAGTATTTT. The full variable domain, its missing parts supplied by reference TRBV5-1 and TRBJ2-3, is KAGVTQTPRYLIKTRGQQVTLSCSPISGHRSVSWYQQTPGQGLQFLFEYFSETQRNKGNFPGRFSGRQFSNSRSEMNVSTLELGDSALYLCASSFSQGYTDTQYFGPGTRLTVL.